The clone carrying this T cell receptor beta chain appeared once. Its antigen is as yet unknown. This entry comes from a study of T cell repertoires in cytomegalovirus infection. TCRdb redid the calling of the reads with MiXCR, one entry per CDR3 protein. Here the sample spans some 220,000 distinct CDR3 sequences, 35% to 40% being singletons. Trimming removed 5 bases from V and 4 bases from J; junction bases left unmatched: 13. CDR3 length equals 17 residues. CDR1 LNHNV and CDR2 YYDKDF come from the germline V gene (reference sequence). This chain connects TRBV15 to TRBJ2-2; 7 bases line up with TRBD2. The clonotype originates from a human donor in good health (CMV status not recorded). Some clones in this sample may be carry-over from other donors' samples. The sample was CD8+ T cells from cultured PBMCs, taken from culture after CMV antigen stimulation. The CDR3 is CATSGRWGTSATGELFF. The CDR3 bases are TGTGCCACCAGCGGTCGGTGGGGAACTAGCGCCACCGGGGAGCTGTTTTTT.